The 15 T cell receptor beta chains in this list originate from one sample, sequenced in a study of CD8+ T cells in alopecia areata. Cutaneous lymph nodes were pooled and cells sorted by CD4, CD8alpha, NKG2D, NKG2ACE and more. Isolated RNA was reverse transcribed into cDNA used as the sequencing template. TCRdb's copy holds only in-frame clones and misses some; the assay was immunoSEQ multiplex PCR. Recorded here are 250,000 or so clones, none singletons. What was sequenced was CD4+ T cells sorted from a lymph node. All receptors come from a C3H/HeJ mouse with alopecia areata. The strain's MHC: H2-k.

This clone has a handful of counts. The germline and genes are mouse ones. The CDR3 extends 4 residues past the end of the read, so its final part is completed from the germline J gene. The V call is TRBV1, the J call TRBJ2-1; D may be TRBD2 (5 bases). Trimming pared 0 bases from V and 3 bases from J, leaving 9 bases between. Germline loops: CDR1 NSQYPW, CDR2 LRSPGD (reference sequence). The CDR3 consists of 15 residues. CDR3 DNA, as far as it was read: TGCACCTGCAGTGCAGACTCGCTGGGCTATGCT. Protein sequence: CTCSADSLGYA. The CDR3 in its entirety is CTCSADSLGYAEQFF. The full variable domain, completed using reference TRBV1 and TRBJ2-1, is VTLLEQNPRWRLVPRGQAVNLRCILKNSQYPWMSWYQQDLQKQLQWLFTLRSPGDKEVKSLPGADYLATRVTDTELRLQVANMSQGRTLYCTCSADSLGYAEQFFGPGTRLTVL.

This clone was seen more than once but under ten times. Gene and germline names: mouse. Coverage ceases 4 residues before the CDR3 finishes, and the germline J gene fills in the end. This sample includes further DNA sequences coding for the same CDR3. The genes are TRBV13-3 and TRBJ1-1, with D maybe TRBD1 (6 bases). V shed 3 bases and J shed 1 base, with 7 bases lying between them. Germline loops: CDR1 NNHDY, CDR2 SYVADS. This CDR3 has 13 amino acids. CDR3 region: CASSGGQNTEVFF. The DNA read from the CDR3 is TGTGCCAGCAGTGGGGGACAAAACACA.

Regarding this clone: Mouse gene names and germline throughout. The part of the CDR3 DNA that was read is TGTGCCAGCAGGGGGACAGGGGTCTAT. Its protein product is CASRGTGVY. The whole CDR3 reads CASRGTGVYEQYF. This rearrangement joins TRBV19 to TRBJ2-7; 10 bases are a match to TRBD1. The sequence runs out 4 residues before the end of the CDR3; the remainder is reconstructed from the germline J gene. CDR3 length equals 13 residues. Per germline, CDR1 FNHDT and CDR2 SITEND (reference sequence). Trimming took 5 bases from V and 3 from J; bases not matched to a gene: 2.

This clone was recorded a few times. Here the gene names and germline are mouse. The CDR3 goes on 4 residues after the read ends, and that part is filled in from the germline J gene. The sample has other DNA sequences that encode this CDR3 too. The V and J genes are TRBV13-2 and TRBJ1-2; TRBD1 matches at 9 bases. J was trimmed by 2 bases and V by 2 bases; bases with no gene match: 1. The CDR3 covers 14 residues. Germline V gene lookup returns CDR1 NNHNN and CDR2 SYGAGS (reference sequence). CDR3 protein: CASGDTGGNSDYTF. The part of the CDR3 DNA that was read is TGTGCCAGCGGTGACACAGGGGGCAACTCC.

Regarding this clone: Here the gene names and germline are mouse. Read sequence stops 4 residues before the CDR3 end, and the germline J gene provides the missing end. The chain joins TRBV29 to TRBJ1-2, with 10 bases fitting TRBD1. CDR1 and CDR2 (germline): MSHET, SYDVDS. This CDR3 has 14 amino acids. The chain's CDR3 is CASSFDRGRSDYTF. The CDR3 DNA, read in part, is TGTGCTAGCAGTTTCGACAGGGGGCGATCC.

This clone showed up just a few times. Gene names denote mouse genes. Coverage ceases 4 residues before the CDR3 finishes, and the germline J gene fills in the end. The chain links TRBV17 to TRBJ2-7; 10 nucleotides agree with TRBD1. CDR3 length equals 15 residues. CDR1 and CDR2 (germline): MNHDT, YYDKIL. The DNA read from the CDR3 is TGTGCTAGCAGTAGAGATCGGGGACAGGGGTAT. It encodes CASSRDRGQGY. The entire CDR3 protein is CASSRDRGQGYEQYF.

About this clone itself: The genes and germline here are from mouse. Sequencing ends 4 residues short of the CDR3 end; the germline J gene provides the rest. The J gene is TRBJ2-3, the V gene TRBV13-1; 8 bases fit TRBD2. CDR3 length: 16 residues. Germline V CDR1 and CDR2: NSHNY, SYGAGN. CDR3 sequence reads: CASSDAGGAGGETLYF. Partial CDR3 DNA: TGTGCCAGCAGTGATGCGGGGGGGGCTGGGGGAGAA.

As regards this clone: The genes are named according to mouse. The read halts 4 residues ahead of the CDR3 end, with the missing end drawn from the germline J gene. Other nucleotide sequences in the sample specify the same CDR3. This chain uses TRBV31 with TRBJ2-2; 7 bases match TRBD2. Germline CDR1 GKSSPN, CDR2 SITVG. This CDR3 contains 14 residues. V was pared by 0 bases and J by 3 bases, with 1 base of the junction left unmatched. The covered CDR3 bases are TGTGCCTGGAGTCTAACTGGGGACACCGGG. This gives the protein CAWSLTGDTG. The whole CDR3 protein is CAWSLTGDTGQLYF.

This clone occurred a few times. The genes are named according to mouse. The CDR3 protein is CASSPGLGGYEQYF. The DNA read from the CDR3 is TGTGCTAGCAGCCCCGGACTGGGGGGCTAT. The chain recombines TRBV17 with TRBJ2-7; 11 bases align to TRBD2. The read terminates 4 residues ahead of where the CDR3 ends, so the germline J gene completes it. Germline V gives CDR1 MNHDT, CDR2 YYDKIL. The CDR3 has 14 amino acids. J lost 3 bases, V lost 6 bases, and 4 bases had no gene match.

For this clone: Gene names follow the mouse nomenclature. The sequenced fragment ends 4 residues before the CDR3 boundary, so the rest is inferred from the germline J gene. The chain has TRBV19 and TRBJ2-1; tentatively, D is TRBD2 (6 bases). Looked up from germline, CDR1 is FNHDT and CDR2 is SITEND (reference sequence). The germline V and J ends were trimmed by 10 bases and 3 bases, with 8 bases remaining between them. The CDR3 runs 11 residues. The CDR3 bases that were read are TGTGCCTCGGGGGGCTATGCT. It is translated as CASGGYA. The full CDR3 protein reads CASGGYAEQFF.

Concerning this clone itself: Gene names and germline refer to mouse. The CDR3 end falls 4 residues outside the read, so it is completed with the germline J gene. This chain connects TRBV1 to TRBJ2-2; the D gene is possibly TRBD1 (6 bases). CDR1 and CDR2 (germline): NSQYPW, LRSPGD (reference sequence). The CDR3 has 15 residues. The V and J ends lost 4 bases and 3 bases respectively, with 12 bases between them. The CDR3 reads CTCSGWQGYTGQLYF. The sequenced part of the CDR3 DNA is TGCACCTGCAGTGGATGGCAGGGGTACACCGGG.

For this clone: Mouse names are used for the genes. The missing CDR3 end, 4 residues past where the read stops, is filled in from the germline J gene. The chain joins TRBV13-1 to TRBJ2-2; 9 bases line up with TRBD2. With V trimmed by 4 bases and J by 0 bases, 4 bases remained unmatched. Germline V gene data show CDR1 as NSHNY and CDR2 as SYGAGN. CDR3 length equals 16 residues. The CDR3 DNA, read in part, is TGTGCCAGCAGTCTGGACTGGGGAGCAAACACCGGG. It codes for CASSLDWGANTG. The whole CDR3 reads CASSLDWGANTGQLYF.

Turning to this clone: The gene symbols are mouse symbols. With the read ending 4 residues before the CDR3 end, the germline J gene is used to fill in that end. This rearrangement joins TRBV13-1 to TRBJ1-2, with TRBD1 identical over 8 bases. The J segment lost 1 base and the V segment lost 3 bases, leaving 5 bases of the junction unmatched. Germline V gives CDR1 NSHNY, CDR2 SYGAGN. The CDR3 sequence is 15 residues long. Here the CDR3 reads CASSVHRGKNSDYTF. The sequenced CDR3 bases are TGTGCCAGCAGTGTCCACAGGGGGAAAAACTCC.

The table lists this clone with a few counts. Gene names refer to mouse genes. CDR3 DNA, as far as it was read: TGTGCCAGCAGCCAATCCGACTGGGGCACCGGG. Encoded protein: CASSQSDWGTG. The CDR3 as a whole reads CASSQSDWGTGQLYF. V and J are TRBV5 and TRBJ2-2; TRBD2 matches 8 bases. The sequence runs out 4 residues before the end of the CDR3; the remainder is reconstructed from the germline J gene. V trimming: 2 bases; J trimming: 4 bases; junction bases outside the gene matches: 3. This CDR3 spans 15 amino acids. Looked up from germline, CDR1 is LGHNA and CDR2 is YNLKQL (reference sequence).

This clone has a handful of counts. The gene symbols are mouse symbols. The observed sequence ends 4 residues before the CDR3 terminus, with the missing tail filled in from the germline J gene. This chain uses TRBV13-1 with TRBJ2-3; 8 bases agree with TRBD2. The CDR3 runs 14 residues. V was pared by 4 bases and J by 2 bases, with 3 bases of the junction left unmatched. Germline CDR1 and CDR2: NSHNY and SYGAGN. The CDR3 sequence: CASSWGGLAETLYF. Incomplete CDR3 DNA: TGTGCCAGCAGTTGGGGGGGGCTTGCAGAA.